Following are 16 T cell receptor beta chains from one sample sequenced in a study of shared clonotypes between healthy human individuals. The repertoire was sequenced with immunoSEQ multiplex PCR; TCRdb's copy has only in-frame clones and lacks some. The profile shows more than 850,000 clones, 78% of them singletons. The sequenced sample was memory CD4+ T cells from PBMCs. Specified subset: CD45RA-negative fraction. The receptors originated from a man aged 18 to 35 in good health. Some clones in this sample may be carry-over from other donors' samples.

This chain connects TRBV11-2 to TRBJ2-1, with D possibly being TRBD2 (5 bases). CDR1 and CDR2 (germline): SGHAT, FQNNGV. The V gene lost 5 bases and the J gene lost 5 bases, with 16 bases spanning the gap. The CDR3 length is 15 residues. The CDR3 spells CASSPPYRENNEQFF. The CDR3 DNA reads TGTGCCAGCAGCCCACCGTATCGGGAAAACAATGAGCAGTTCTTC.

The CDR3 DNA follows: TGCGCCAGCAGCACTGGGGGGAGCAATCAGCCCCAGCATTTT. It is translated as CASSTGGSNQPQHF. This chain joins TRBV23-1 and TRBJ1-5, with a weak D call TRBD1 (5 bases). TRBV23-1 is an ORF, and what it does is uncertain. V was trimmed by 6 bases and J by 1 base, leaving 10 bases between them. The CDR3 consists of 14 residues.

In this sample, this clone turned up a few times. The CDR3 reads CAISELLAGGEQYF. The CDR3 nucleotides read TGTGCCATCAGTGAGTTACTAGCGGGAGGCGAGCAGTACTTC. The chain joins TRBV10-3 to TRBJ2-7; 12 nucleotides align to TRBD2. CDR1 ENHRY and CDR2 SYGVKD come from the germline V gene. The CDR3 is made up of 14 amino acids. V lost 1 base, J lost 6 bases, and 1 base stayed unmatched.

V and J are TRBV30 and TRBJ2-7, with 12 bases fitting TRBD2. J was trimmed by 4 bases and V by 2 bases; bases with no gene match: 6. Germline CDR1 GTSNPN, CDR2 SVGIG (reference sequence). The CDR3 length is 15 residues. The CDR3 DNA reads TGTGCCTGGAGTCCAGGAGGACTAGCGGGGTACGAGCAGTACTTC. It yields the protein CAWSPGGLAGYEQYF.

DNA of the CDR3: TGTGCCAGCAGTTTGTTTTACACTGAAGCTTTCTTT. This sequence encodes CASSLFYTEAFF. This chain connects TRBV28 to TRBJ1-1; D gene ambiguous. The CDR3 extends over 12 amino acids. Germline V gene data show CDR1 as MDHEN and CDR2 as SYDVKM. Trimming left V 3 bases short and J 3 bases short, with 5 bases between. Using reference TRBV28 and TRBJ1-1 for the parts outside the CDR3, the full variable domain is DVKVTQSSRYLVKRTGEKVFLECVQDMDHENMFWYRQDPGLGLRLIYFSYDVKMKEKGDIPEGYSVSREKKERFSLILESASTNQTSMYLCASSLFYTEAFFGQGTRLTVV.

This clone was seen a handful of times. The J gene is TRBJ2-5, the V gene TRBV5-1, with 12 bases matching TRBD2. CDR1 is SGHRS and CDR2 is YFSETQ in the germline V gene. The CDR3 consists of 15 residues. Germline trimming cut 7 bases from V and 2 bases from J; bases unmatched to any gene: 6. The CDR3 loop reads CASGVGLAGQETQYF. As DNA, the CDR3 is TGCGCCAGCGGCGTCGGACTAGCGGGACAAGAGACCCAGTACTTC. The complete variable domain, with remaining parts taken from reference TRBV5-1 and TRBJ2-5, reads KAGVTQTPRYLIKTRGQQVTLSCSPISGHRSVSWYQQTPGQGLQFLFEYFSETQRNKGNFPGRFSGRQFSNSRSEMNVSTLELGDSALYLCASGVGLAGQETQYFGPGTRLLVL.

CDR3 protein: CASARTASGNTIYF. The CDR3 DNA sequence: TGTGCCAGTGCACGGACGGCCTCTGGAAACACCATATATTTT. The rearrangement joins TRBV28 to TRBJ1-3; D is uncertain. CDR1 is MDHEN, CDR2 SYDVKM, per germline. This CDR3 is built from 14 residues. Trimming took 9 bases from V and 0 from J, leaving 12 bases between them.

The V gene is TRBV5-1, the J gene TRBJ1-1; 9 bases match TRBD1. Unmatched junction bases numbered 7, after V lost 6 bases and J lost 4 bases. The germline V gene encodes CDR1 SGHRS and CDR2 YFSETQ. This CDR3 is 14 amino acids long. CDR3 region: CASTLMTGGTEAFF. The CDR3 region has the DNA TGCGCCAGCACCCTAATGACAGGGGGCACTGAAGCTTTCTTT.

The V and J genes are TRBV7-2 and TRBJ1-2; no firm D call. Trimming pared 7 bases from V and 2 bases from J, leaving 8 bases between. CDR1 is SGHTA, CDR2 FQGNSA, per germline. The CDR3 is made up of 12 amino acids. The CDR3 sequence is CASMRLNYGYTF. The CDR3 DNA reads as TGTGCCAGCATGAGGCTGAACTATGGCTACACCTTC.

The chain uses TRBV6-1 and TRBJ2-4, with 8 bases that match TRBD1. The trim removed 5 bases at V and 3 bases at J, leaving 3 bases unmatched. Germline CDR1 MNHNS, CDR2 SASEGT. This CDR3 is 14 amino acids long. The CDR3 is CASSRDRGKNIQYF. CDR3 coding DNA: TGTGCCAGCAGTCGAGACAGGGGCAAAAACATTCAGTACTTC.

The chain recombines TRBV6-1 with TRBJ1-2; 7 bases agree with TRBD1. CDR1 MNHNS and CDR2 SASEGT come from the germline V gene. CDR3 length equals 12 residues. V lost 7 bases to trimming and J lost 4 bases; unmatched junction nucleotides: 3. The CDR3, as DNA: TGTGCCAGCAAGACAGGGAGCTATGGCTACACCTTC. Its protein is CASKTGSYGYTF.

The chain employs TRBV5-6 and TRBJ2-5, with a weak D call TRBD2 (5 bases). Trimming removed 4 bases at V and 7 bases at J, with 20 bases between. CDR1 is SGHDT, CDR2 YYEEEE, per germline. The CDR3 length is 15 residues. CDR3 DNA: TGTGCCAGCAGCCGGAGGTGGCCCCCGACGGGGACCCAGTACTTC. It yields the protein CASSRRWPPTGTQYF.

V and J are TRBV18 and TRBJ2-3, with D unclear. This CDR3 is 14 amino acids long. CDR1 is KGHSH, CDR2 LQKENI, per germline. V shed 2 bases and J shed 4 bases, with 10 bases lying between them. This CDR3 is CASSPVRAPDTQYF. The CDR3 nucleotides are TGTGCCAGCTCACCAGTAAGGGCCCCAGATACGCAGTATTTT. Filled out from reference TRBV18 and TRBJ2-3, the complete variable domain reads NAGVMQNPRHLVRRRGQEARLRCSPMKGHSHVYWYRQLPEEGLKFMVYLQKENIIDESGMPKERFSAEFPKEGPSILRIQQVVRGDSAAYFCASSPVRAPDTQYFGPGTRLTVL.

The rearrangement uses TRBV11-3 and TRBJ1-1; D possibly corresponds to TRBD1 (6 bases). The CDR3 extends over 16 amino acids. Germline V gives CDR1 SGHNT, CDR2 YENEEA. Trimming removed 1 base from V and 2 bases from J, with 14 bases in between. The CDR3 sequence is CASSLGGDTVNTEAFF. The CDR3 coding sequence is TGTGCCAGCAGCTTAGGAGGGGACACGGTTAACACTGAAGCTTTCTTT.

J is TRBJ1-5 and V is TRBV28; possible D gene TRBD1, 6 bases. The germline V gene has CDR1 MDHEN and CDR2 SYDVKM. V lost 5 bases to trimming and J lost 4 bases, with 9 bases between them. CDR3 length: 13 residues. Here the CDR3 reads CASSRTANQPQHF. The CDR3 DNA reads as TGTGCCAGCAGTAGGACAGCGAATCAGCCCCAGCATTTT.

This clone appeared many times. The V and J genes are TRBV12-5 and TRBJ2-2, with unresolved D. The CDR3 covers 13 residues. Germline assignment: CDR1 LGHNT and CDR2 FRNRAP. V dropped 2 bases and J dropped 7 bases, with 8 bases sitting between them. In DNA, the CDR3 is TGTGCTAGTGGTTTGTCTGGAGACGGGGAGCTGTTTTTT. It yields the protein CASGLSGDGELFF.